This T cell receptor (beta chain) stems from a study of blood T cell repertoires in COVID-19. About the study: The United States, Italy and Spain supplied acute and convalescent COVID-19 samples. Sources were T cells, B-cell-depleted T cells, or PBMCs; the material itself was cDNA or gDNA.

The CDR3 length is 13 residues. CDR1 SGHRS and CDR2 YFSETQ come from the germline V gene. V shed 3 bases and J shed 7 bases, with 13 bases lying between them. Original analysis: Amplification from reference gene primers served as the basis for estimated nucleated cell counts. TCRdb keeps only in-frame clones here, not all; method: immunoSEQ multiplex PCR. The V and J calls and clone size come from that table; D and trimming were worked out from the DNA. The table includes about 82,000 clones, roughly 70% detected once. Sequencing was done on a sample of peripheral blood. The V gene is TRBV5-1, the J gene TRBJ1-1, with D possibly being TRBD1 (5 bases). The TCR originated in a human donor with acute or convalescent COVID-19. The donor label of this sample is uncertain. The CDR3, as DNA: TGCGCCAGCAGCTACGCAGCTCAGGGTGAAGCTTTCTTT. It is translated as CASSYAAQGEAFF.